This T cell receptor beta chain appears in the sequencing data of a study of blood T cell repertoires in COVID-19. Whole-study context: The origin of the acute and convalescent COVID-19 samples was the United States, Italy and Spain. T cells, B-cell-depleted T cells, or PBMCs supplied cDNA or gDNA.

Original data processing: Amplification of reference gene primers provided the estimated nucleated cell counts. Assay used: immunoSEQ multiplex PCR; TCRdb lists only in-frame clones, some missing. V, J and clone size derive from that table, while D and trimming were established from the DNA sequence. The table has over 25,000 clones, approximately 88% seen once; the top ten hold roughly 9.8%. The V and J ends lost 2 bases and 4 bases respectively, with 9 bases between them. This CDR3 comprises 14 residues. The V gene's germline CDR1 is LGHDT and CDR2 YNNKEL (reference sequence). The sequence derives from a man older than 75 with active COVID-19. The chain recombines TRBV3-1 (or the pseudogene TRBV3-2) with TRBJ1-5; D possibly corresponds to TRBD1 (5 bases). The source material was peripheral blood. The CDR3 DNA reads as TGTGCCAGCAGCCAACAAGACAGTAATCAGCCCCAGCATTTT. As protein: CASSQQDSNQPQHF.